The entry below gives a single TCR beta chain sequence along with its context. These data belong to a study of blood T cell repertoires in COVID-19. Study background: Researchers got acute and convalescent COVID-19 samples from the United States, Italy and Spain. PBMCs, B-cell-depleted T cells, or T cells were the source of the cDNA or gDNA that made up the material.

Original processing notes: Estimates of nucleated cell counts were drawn from the amplification of reference gene primers. Produced via immunoSEQ multiplex PCR; TCRdb's table is partial and in-frame only. The V and J calls and the clone size are those of that table, but D and trimming were determined from the DNA. The sample lists 180,000 or so clones, roughly nine tenths occurring once. Germline lookup yields CDR1 DFQATT and CDR2 SNEGSKA (reference sequence). The CDR3 is 12 amino acids. Between the trimmed V and J ends, which lost 3 bases and 7 bases, there was a span of 12 bases. This receptor was taken from a young man with acute or convalescent COVID-19. V gene TRBV20-1 combines with J gene TRBJ1-2, with D perhaps matching TRBD1 (5 bases). The sample taken for sequencing was peripheral blood. CDR3 in amino acids: CSASTRVSGYTF. DNA of the CDR3: TGCAGTGCTAGTACCAGGGTTAGTGGCTACACCTTC.